This T cell receptor (beta chain) is drawn from a study of Ad26.COV2.S vaccination and SARS-CoV-2 variants. Study-wide context: Sample donor was a member of the COV1001 Ad26.COV2.S trial arm. Ad26.COV2.S was injected intramuscularly once or twice, 56 days apart.

A note on this clone: Its cognate antigen is unknown.

Here immunoSEQ multiplex PCR was the method, and the copy in TCRdb shows in-frame clones only, minus some. The sample has about 440,000 clones, 90% seen once. The CDR3 sequence is 15 residues long. Germline CDR1 reads SGHKS; CDR2 reads YYEKEE (reference sequence). With V trimmed by 0 bases and J by 3 bases, 3 bases remained unmatched. General study results and limits: Post-vaccination breadth of spike-specific CD8+ and CD4+ T cell responses was reportedly substantial. Analytic work on TCR breadth and depth might have understated the full extent of total T cell responses.

The treatment: around 19 received Ad26.COV2.S at low or high dose, single or two shots; 5 received placebo; per-sample allocation not given. Day 63 after the first injection of vaccine or placebo was the sampling time. The source material was peripheral blood, sampled in a trial of Ad26.COV2.S vaccine versus placebo. V usage is TRBV5-5 and J usage is TRBJ1-5; 7 positions match TRBD1. This TCR derives from a person between 18 and 60 years old who received the Ad26.COV2.S COVID-19 vaccine or a placebo. CDR3 sequence (DNA): TGTGCCAGCAGCTTGGGGGACAGATACAATCAGCCCCAGCATTTT. It translates to CASSLGDRYNQPQHF. The full variable domain, with the rest looked up from reference TRBV5-5 and TRBJ1-5, is DAGVTQSPTHLIKTRGQQVTLRCSPISGHKSVSWYQQVLGQGPQFIFQYYEKEERGRGNFPDRFSARQFPNYSSELNVNALLLGDSALYLCASSLGDRYNQPQHFGDGTRLSIL.